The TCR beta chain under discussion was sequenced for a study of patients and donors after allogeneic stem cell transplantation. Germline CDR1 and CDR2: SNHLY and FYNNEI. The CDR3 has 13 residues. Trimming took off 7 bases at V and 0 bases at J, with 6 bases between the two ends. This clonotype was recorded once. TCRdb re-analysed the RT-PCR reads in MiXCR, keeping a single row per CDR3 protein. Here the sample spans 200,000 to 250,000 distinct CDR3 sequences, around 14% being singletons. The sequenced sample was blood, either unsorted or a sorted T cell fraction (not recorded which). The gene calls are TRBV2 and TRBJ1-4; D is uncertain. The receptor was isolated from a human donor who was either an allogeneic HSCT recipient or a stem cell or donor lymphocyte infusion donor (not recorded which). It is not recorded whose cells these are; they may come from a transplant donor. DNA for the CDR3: TGTGCCAGCATGGGTACAACTAATGAAAAACTGTTTTTT. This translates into CASMGTTNEKLFF.